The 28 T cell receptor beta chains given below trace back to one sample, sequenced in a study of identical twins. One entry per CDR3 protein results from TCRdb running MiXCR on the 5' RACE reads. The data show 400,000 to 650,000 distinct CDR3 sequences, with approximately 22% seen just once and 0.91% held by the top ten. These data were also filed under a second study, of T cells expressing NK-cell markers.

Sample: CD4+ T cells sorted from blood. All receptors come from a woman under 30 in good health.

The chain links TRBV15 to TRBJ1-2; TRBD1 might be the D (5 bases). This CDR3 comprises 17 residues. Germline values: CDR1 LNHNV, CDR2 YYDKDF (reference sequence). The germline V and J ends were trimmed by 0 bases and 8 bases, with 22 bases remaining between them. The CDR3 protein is CATSRDPPGSPSSGYTF. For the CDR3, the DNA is TGTGCCACCAGCAGAGATCCCCCAGGGTCTCCCTCCTCGGGCTACACCTTC. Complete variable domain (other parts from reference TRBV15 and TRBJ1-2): DAMVIQNPRYQVTQFGKPVTLSCSQTLNHNVMYWYQQKSSQAPKLLFHYYDKDFNNEADTPDNFQSRRPNTSFCFLDIRSPGLGDTAMYLCATSRDPPGSPSSGYTFGSGTRLTVV.

Here the CDR3 reads CASSYERAGETQYF. CDR3 sequence (DNA): TGTGCCAGCAGTTACGAGCGGGCGGGAGAGACCCAGTACTTC. This chain uses TRBV6-5 with TRBJ2-5; the D gene is possibly TRBD2 (6 bases). Trimming removed 2 bases from V and 4 bases from J, with 11 bases in between. Per germline, CDR1 MNHEY and CDR2 SVGAGI. This CDR3 has 14 residues.

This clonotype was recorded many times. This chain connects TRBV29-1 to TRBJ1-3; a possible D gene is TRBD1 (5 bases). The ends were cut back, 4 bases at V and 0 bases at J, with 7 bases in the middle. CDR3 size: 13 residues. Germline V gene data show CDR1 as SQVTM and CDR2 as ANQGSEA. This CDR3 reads CSVGTSSGNTIYF. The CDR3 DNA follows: TGCAGCGTTGGGACAAGCTCTGGAAACACCATATATTTT.

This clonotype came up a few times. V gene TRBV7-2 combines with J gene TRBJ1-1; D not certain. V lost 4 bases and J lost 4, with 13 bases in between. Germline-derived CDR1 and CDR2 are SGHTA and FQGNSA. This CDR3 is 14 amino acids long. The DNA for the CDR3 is TGTGCCAGCAGCTCTCCTGGCAGGCCCACTGAAGCTTTCTTT. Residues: CASSSPGRPTEAFF.

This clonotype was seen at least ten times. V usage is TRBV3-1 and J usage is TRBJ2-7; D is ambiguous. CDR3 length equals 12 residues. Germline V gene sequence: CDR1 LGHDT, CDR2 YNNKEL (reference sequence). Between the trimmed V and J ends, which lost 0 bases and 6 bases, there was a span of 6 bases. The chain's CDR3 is CASSQDRREQYF. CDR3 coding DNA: TGTGCCAGCAGCCAAGATCGGCGCGAGCAGTACTTC.

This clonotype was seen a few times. The DNA for the CDR3 is TGCAGTGCTAGGAGGGTGTCTGGAAACACCATATATTTT. It encodes CSARRVSGNTIYF. This sequence joins TRBV20-1 and TRBJ1-3; no clear D gene. V lost 3 bases to trimming and J lost 1 base, with 7 bases between them. Looked up from germline, CDR1 is DFQATT and CDR2 is SNEGSKA (reference sequence). The CDR3 totals 13 residues.

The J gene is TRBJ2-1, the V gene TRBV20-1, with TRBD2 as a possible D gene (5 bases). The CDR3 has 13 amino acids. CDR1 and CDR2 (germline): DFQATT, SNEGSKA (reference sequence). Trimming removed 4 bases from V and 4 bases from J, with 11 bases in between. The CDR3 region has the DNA TGCAGTGCTAATGGACTTATTTACAATGAGCAGTTCTTC. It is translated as CSANGLIYNEQFF.

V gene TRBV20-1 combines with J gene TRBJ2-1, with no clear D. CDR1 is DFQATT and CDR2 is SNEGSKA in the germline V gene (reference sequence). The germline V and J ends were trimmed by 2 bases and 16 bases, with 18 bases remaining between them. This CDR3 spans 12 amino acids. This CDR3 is CSARQAQRLFFF. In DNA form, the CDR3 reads TGCAGTGCTAGACAGGCCCAGCGACTGTTTTTCTTC.

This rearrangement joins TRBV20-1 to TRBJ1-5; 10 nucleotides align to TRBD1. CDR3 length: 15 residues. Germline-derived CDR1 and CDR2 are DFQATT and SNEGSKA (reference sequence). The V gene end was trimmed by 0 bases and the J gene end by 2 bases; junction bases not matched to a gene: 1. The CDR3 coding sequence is TGCAGTGCTAGAGATGGGACAGGGGGCAATCAGCCCCAGCATTTT. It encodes CSARDGTGGNQPQHF.

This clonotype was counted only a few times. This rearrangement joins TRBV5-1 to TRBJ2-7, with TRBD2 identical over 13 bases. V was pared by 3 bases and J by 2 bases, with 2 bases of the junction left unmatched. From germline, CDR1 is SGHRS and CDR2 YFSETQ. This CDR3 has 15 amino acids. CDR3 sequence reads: CASSSGLAGPYEQYF. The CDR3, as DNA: TGCGCCAGCAGCTCGGGACTAGCGGGACCCTACGAGCAGTACTTC. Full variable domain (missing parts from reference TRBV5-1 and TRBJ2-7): KAGVTQTPRYLIKTRGQQVTLSCSPISGHRSVSWYQQTPGQGLQFLFEYFSETQRNKGNFPGRFSGRQFSNSRSEMNVSTLELGDSALYLCASSSGLAGPYEQYFGPGTRLTVT.

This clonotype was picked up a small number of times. CDR3 sequence reads: CASSATGGFSGYTF. CDR3 nucleotides: TGTGCCAGCAGCGCGACAGGGGGCTTTAGTGGCTACACCTTC. This chain links TRBV9 with TRBJ1-2; the match to TRBD1 covers 10 bases. J lost 7 bases, V lost 3 bases, and 6 bases had no gene match. Germline loops: CDR1 SGDLS, CDR2 YYNGEE. The CDR3 is made up of 14 amino acids.

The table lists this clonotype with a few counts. CDR3 DNA sequence: TGCAGTGGAAGGGGAATTCATGAAAAACTGTTTTTT. This gives the protein CSGRGIHEKLFF. The chain employs TRBV20-1 and TRBJ1-4, with a tentative D call TRBD1 (5 bases). CDR1 DFQATT and CDR2 SNEGSKA come from the germline V gene (reference sequence). The V and J ends lost 7 bases and 6 bases respectively, with 12 bases between them. The CDR3 loop spans 12 amino acids.

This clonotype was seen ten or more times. The CDR3 protein is CSASARQTLGYTF. The CDR3 bases are TGCAGTGCTAGTGCCCGGCAGACGTTGGGCTACACCTTC. J is TRBJ1-2 and V is TRBV20-1; D is unclear. The germline V gene encodes CDR1 DFQATT and CDR2 SNEGSKA (reference sequence). With 3 bases removed from V and 8 bases from J, the gap between germline ends came to 16 bases. The CDR3 is 13 residues long.

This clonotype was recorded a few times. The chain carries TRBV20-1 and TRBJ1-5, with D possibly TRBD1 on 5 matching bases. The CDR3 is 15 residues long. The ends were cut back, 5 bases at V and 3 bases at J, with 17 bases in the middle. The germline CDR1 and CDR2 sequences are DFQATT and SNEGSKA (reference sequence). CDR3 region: CSAHTGRTHNQPQHF. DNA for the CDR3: TGCAGTGCTCATACGGGACGGACACACAATCAGCCCCAGCATTTT.

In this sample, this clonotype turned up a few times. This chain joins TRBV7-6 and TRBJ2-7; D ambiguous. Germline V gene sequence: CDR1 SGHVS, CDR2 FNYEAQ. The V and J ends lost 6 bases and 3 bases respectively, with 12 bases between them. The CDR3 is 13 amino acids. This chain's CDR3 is CASSRLYGYEQYF. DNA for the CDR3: TGTGCCAGCAGTCGCCTATACGGCTACGAGCAGTACTTC.

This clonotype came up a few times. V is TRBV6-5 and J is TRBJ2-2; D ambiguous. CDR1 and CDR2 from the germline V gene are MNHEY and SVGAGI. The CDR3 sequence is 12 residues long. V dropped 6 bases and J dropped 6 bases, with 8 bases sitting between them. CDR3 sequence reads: CASSHAAGELFF. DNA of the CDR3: TGTGCCAGCAGCCACGCCGCCGGGGAGCTGTTTTTT.

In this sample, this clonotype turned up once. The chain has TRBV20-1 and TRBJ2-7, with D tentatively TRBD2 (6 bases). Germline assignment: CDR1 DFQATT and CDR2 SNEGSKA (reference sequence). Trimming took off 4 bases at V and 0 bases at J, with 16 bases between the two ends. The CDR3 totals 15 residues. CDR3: CSAIRPSGSSYEQYF. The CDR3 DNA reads TGCAGTGCTATCCGACCTTCCGGGAGCTCCTACGAGCAGTACTTC.

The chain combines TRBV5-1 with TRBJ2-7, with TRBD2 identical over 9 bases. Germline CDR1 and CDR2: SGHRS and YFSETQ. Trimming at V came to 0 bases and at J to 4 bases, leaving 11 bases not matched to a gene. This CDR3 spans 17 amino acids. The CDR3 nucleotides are TGCGCCAGCAGCTTGGGCCGCGTCGGACTAGCGACGTACGAGCAGTACTTC. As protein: CASSLGRVGLATYEQYF.

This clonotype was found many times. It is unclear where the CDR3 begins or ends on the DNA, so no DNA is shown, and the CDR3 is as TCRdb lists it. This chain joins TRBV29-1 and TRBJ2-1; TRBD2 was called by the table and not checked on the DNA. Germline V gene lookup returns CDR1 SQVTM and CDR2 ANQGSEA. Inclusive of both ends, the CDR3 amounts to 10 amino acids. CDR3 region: CSVAVGALFF.

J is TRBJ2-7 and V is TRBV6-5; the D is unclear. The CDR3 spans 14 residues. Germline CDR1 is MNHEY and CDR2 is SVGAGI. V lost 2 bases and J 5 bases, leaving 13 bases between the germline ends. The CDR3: CASSYVGMGNEQYF. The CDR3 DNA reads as TGTGCCAGCAGTTACGTGGGAATGGGTAACGAGCAGTACTTC.

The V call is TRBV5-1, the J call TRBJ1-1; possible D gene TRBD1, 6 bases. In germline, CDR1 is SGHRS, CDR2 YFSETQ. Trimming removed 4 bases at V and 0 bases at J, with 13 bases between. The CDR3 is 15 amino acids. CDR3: CASSGGQIMNTEAFF. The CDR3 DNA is TGCGCCAGCAGCGGCGGACAGATCATGAACACTGAAGCTTTCTTT. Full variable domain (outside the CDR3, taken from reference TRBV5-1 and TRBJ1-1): KAGVTQTPRYLIKTRGQQVTLSCSPISGHRSVSWYQQTPGQGLQFLFEYFSETQRNKGNFPGRFSGRQFSNSRSEMNVSTLELGDSALYLCASSGGQIMNTEAFFGQGTRLTVV.

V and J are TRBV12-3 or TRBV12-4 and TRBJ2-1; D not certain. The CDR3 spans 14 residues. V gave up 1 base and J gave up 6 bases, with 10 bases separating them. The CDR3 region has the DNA TGTGCCAGCAGTTTAGTGTTACCTATCAATGAGCAGTTCTTC. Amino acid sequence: CASSLVLPINEQFF.

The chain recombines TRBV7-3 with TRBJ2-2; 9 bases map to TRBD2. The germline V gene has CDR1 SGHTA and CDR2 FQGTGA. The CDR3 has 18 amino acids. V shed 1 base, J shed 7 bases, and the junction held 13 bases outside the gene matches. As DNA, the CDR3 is TGTGCCAGCAGCTTAATTTCTAGCGGGGAGCCTCCTGGCGGGGAGCTGTTTTTT. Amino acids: CASSLISSGEPPGGELFF.

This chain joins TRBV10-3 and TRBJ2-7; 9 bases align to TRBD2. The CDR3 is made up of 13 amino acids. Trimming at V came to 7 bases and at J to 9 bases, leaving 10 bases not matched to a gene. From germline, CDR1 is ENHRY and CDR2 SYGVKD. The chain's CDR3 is CAINYPGLAVQYF. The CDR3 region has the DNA TGTGCCATCAACTATCCGGGACTAGCCGTGCAGTACTTC.

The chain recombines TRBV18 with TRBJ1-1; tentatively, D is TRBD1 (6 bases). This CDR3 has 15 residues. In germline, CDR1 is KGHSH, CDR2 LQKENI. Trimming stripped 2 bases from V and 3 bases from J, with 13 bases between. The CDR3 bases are TGTGCCAGCTCACCATGGGTTGGGGGCGACACTGAAGCTTTCTTT. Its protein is CASSPWVGGDTEAFF.

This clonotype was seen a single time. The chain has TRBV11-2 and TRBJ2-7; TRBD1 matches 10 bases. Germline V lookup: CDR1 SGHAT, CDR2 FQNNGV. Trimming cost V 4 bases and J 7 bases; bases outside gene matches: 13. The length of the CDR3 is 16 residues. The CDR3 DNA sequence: TGTGCCAGCAGCTCGGTAGGAAGGGACAGGGGATGGGAGCAGTACTTC. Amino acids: CASSSVGRDRGWEQYF.

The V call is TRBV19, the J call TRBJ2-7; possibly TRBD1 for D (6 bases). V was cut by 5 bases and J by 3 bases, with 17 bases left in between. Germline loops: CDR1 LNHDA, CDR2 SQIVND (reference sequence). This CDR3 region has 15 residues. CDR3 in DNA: TGTGCCAGTAGTTCCGACAGGCGGGTCATCTACGAGCAGTACTTC. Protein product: CASSSDRRVIYEQYF.

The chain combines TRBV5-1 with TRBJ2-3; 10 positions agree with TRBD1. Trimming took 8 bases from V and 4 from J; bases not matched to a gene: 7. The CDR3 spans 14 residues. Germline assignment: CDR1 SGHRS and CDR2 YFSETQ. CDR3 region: CASGTGDRADTQYF. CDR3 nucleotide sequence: TGCGCCAGTGGGACAGGGGACAGAGCAGATACGCAGTATTTT.